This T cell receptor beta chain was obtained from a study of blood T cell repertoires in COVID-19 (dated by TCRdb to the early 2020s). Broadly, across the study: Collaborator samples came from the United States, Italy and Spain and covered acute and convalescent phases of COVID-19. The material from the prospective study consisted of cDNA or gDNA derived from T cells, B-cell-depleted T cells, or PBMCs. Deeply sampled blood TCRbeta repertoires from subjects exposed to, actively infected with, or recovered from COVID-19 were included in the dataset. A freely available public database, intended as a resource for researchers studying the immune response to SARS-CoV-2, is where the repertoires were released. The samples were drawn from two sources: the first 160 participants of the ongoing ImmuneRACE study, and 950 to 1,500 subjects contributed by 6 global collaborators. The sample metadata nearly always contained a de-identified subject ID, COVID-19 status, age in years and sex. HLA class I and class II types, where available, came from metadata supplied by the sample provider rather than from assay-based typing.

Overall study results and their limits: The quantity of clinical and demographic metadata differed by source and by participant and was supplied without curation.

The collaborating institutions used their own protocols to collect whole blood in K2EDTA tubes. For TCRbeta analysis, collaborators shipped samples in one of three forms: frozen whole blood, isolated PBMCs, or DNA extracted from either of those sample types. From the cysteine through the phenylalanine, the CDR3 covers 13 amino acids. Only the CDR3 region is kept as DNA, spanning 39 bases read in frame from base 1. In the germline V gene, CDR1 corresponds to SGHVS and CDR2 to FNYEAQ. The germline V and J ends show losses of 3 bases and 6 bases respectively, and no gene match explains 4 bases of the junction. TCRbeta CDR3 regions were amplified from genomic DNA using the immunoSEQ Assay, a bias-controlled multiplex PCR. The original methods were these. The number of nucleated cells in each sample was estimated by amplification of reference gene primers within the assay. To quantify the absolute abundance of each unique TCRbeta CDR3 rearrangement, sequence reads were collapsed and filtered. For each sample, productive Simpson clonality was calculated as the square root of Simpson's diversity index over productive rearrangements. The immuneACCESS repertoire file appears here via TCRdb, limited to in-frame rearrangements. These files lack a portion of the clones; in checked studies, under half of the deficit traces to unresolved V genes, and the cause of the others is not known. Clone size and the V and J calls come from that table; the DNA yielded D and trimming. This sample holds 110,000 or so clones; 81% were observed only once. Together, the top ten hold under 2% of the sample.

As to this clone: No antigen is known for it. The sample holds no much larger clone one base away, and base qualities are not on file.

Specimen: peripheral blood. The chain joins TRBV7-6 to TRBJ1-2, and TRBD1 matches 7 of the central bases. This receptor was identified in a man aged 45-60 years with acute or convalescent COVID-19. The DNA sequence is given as TGTGCCAGCAGCTTCGGAGGGGGCGATGGCTACACCTTC. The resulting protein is CASSFGGGDGYTF.